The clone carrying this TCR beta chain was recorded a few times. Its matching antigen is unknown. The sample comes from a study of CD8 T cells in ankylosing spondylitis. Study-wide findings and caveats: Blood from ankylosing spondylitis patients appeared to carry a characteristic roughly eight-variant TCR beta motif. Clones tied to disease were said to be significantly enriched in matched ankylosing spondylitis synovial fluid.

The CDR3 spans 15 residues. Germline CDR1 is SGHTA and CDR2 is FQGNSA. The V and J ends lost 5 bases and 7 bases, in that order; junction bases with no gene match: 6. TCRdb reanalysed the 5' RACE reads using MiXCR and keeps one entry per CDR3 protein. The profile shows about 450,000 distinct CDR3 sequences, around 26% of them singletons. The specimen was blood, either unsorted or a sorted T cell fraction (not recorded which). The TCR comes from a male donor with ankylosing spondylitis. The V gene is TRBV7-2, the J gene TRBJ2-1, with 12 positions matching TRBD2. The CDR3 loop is CASSPRLAGDNEQFF. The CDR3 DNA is TGTGCCAGCAGCCCTAGACTAGCGGGAGATAATGAGCAGTTCTTC.